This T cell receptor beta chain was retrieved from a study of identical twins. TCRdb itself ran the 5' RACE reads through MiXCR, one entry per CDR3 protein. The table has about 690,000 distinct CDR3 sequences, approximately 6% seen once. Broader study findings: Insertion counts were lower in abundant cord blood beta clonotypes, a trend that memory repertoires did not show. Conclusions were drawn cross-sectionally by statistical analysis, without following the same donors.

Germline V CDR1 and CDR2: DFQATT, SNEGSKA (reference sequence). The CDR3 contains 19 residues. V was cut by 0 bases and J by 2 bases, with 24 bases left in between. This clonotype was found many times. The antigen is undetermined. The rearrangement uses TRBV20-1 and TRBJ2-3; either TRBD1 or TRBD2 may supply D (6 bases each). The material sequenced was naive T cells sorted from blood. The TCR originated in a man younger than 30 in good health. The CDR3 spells CSARDERFMGGLYTDTQYF. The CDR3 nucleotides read TGCAGTGCTAGAGATGAGAGGTTTATGGGGGGCCTCTACACAGATACGCAGTATTTT.